The 21 T cell receptor beta chains listed next were all sequenced from one sample in a study of cytomegalovirus exposure and HLA in healthy donors (dated 2017 in TCRdb). The library was produced with the immunoSEQ multiplex PCR assay. TCRdb took over this immuneACCESS table, retaining in-frame rearrangements with V and J assigned. Such tables are incomplete; in checked studies, under half of the missing clones stem from an unresolved V gene, and the remainder is unexplained. The sample table lists under 200,000 clones, about 81% of them with a count of one. 0.95% to 1.5% of the sample belongs to the ten largest clones. The specimen was PBMCs. All receptors derive from a woman aged 25 to 39 in good health and CMV-seronegative.

The chain combines TRBV7-8 with TRBJ1-5; D gene uncertain. CDR1 is SGHVS and CDR2 is FQNEAQ in the germline V gene. The V end was cut by 7 bases, the J end by 5 bases, with 15 bases between. CDR3 length: 14 residues. The CDR3 reads CASTRGREDQPQHF. The CDR3 DNA sequence: TGTGCCAGCACCCGTGGGAGGGAAGATCAGCCCCAGCATTTT.

The chain joins TRBV6-5 to TRBJ2-1; D is unclear. V dropped 2 bases and J dropped 0 bases, with 5 bases sitting between them. In germline, CDR1 is MNHEY, CDR2 SVGAGI. The CDR3 has 14 residues. CDR3 nucleotide sequence: TGTGCCAGCAGTTACATACTCTCCTACAATGAGCAGTTCTTC. This translates into CASSYILSYNEQFF.

V gene TRBV5-1 combines with J gene TRBJ2-7, with TRBD1 identical over 8 bases. Germline V CDR1 and CDR2: SGHRS, YFSETQ. With V trimmed by 3 bases and J by 4 bases, 12 bases remained unmatched. This CDR3 region has 16 residues. The CDR3 nucleotides are TGCGCCAGCAGCTCGGAGGACAGGGAGGCTACTTACGAGCAGTACTTC. Protein product: CASSSEDREATYEQYF. The full variable domain, completed using reference TRBV5-1 and TRBJ2-7, is KAGVTQTPRYLIKTRGQQVTLSCSPISGHRSVSWYQQTPGQGLQFLFEYFSETQRNKGNFPGRFSGRQFSNSRSEMNVSTLELGDSALYLCASSSEDREATYEQYFGPGTRLTVT.

The chain has TRBV6-1 and TRBJ2-7; TRBD2 matches 7 bases. CDR3 length equals 13 residues. Germline-derived CDR1 and CDR2 are MNHNS and SASEGT. Losses at the gene ends were 4 bases for V and 4 bases for J; bases not matched to a gene: 4. The CDR3 region is CASSGGGSYEQYF. The CDR3 DNA follows: TGTGCCAGCAGTGGGGGCGGGAGTTACGAGCAGTACTTC.

The chain combines TRBV6-1 with TRBJ1-5, with 12 bases fitting TRBD1. CDR3 size: 15 residues. The V and J ends lost 6 bases and 7 bases, in that order; junction bases with no gene match: 7. Per germline, CDR1 MNHNS and CDR2 SASEGT. For the CDR3, the DNA is TGTGCCAGCAGCGCCTCGGGACAGGGGGCGCAGCCCCAGCATTTT. It codes for CASSASGQGAQPQHF.

The DNA of the CDR3 is TGTGCTAGTGGTTCGGCAGGGGGCTACGAGCAGTACTTC. Translated: CASGSAGGYEQYF. This chain connects TRBV12-5 to TRBJ2-7; 7 nucleotides align to TRBD1. CDR1 LGHNT and CDR2 FRNRAP come from the germline V gene. V trimming: 4 bases; J trimming: 3 bases; junction bases outside the gene matches: 3. This CDR3 is 13 amino acids long.

CDR3: CAINGYPLNTGELFF. The CDR3 nucleotides are TGTGCCATCAACGGGTACCCCTTGAACACCGGGGAGCTGTTTTTT. The V and J genes are TRBV10-3 and TRBJ2-2; D is undetermined. There are 15 residues in the CDR3. Germline V gene lookup returns CDR1 ENHRY and CDR2 SYGVKD. V lost 7 bases to trimming and J lost 1 base, with 13 bases between them.

The V and J genes are TRBV4-2 and TRBJ1-1; the D gene is possibly TRBD1 (6 bases). Germline values: CDR1 LGHNA, CDR2 YNFKEQ. This CDR3 is built from 18 residues. V gave up 3 bases and J gave up 0 bases, with 20 bases separating them. The DNA for the CDR3 is TGTGCCAGCAGCCACCTCCCCGGCAGGGGCGGCATGAACACTGAAGCTTTCTTT. Protein: CASSHLPGRGGMNTEAFF.

This sequence joins TRBV6-5 and TRBJ2-3; no clear D gene. In germline, CDR1 is MNHEY, CDR2 SVGAGI. The CDR3 is made up of 11 amino acids. V was trimmed by 5 bases and J by 13 bases, leaving 13 bases between them. In DNA form, the CDR3 reads TGTGCCAGCAGTAGAAAGACCCAGGAGTATTTT. Translation: CASSRKTQEYF.

V usage is TRBV5-1 and J usage is TRBJ1-3; D is possibly TRBD1 (5 bases). V was shortened by 1 base and J by 0 bases, with 14 bases between the two germline ends. The CDR3 is made up of 17 amino acids. Germline CDR1 is SGHRS and CDR2 is YFSETQ. The CDR3 nucleotides read TGCGCCAGCAGCTTGCAGGGCCCCTCTTCCTCTGGAAACACCATATATTTT. Translated: CASSLQGPSSSGNTIYF. The full variable domain, with the rest looked up from reference TRBV5-1 and TRBJ1-3, is KAGVTQTPRYLIKTRGQQVTLSCSPISGHRSVSWYQQTPGQGLQFLFEYFSETQRNKGNFPGRFSGRQFSNSRSEMNVSTLELGDSALYLCASSLQGPSSSGNTIYFGEGSWLTVV.

This chain uses TRBV19 with TRBJ2-4; TRBD1 aligns across 11 bases. This CDR3 has 15 amino acids. Germline V gene data show CDR1 as LNHDA and CDR2 as SQIVND (reference sequence). J gave up 8 bases and V 6 bases, and 9 bases lay outside the gene matches. The CDR3 loop reads CASSQLDRGQDIQYF. CDR3 coding DNA: TGTGCCAGTAGCCAATTGGACAGGGGGCAAGACATTCAGTACTTC.

V usage is TRBV4-2 and J usage is TRBJ2-1; D remains unclear. CDR3 size: 13 residues. CDR1 is LGHNA, CDR2 YNFKEQ, per germline. Between the trimmed V and J ends, which lost 0 bases and 10 bases, there was a span of 10 bases. The CDR3 bases are TGTGCCAGCAGCCAAGATCTACTGATAGAGCAGTTCTTC. Encoded protein: CASSQDLLIEQFF.

V is TRBV29-1 and J is TRBJ2-6; D is uncertain. Germline assignment: CDR1 SQVTM and CDR2 ANQGSEA. This CDR3 is 14 amino acids long. Trimming shortened V by 6 bases and J by 4 bases, and 13 bases separated the two germline ends. The CDR3 here is CSVKATSGANVLTF. In nucleotides, the CDR3 is TGCAGCGTGAAAGCGACTTCGGGGGCCAACGTCCTGACTTTC.

This chain's CDR3 is CASTGTGIQPQHF. The CDR3 DNA sequence: TGTGCCAGCACCGGGACAGGGATTCAGCCCCAGCATTTT. The chain combines TRBV28 with TRBJ1-5, with 9 bases lining up with TRBD1. This CDR3 region has 13 residues. The germline gives CDR1 MDHEN, CDR2 SYDVKM. Trimming cost V 7 bases and J 6 bases; bases outside gene matches: 4.

This clone was recorded once. V is TRBV7-2 and J is TRBJ2-7; 9 bases fit TRBD2. The CDR3 extends over 15 amino acids. J was trimmed by 2 bases and V by 5 bases; bases with no gene match: 7. The germline CDR1 and CDR2 sequences are SGHTA and FQGNSA. The CDR3 nucleotides are TGTGCCAGCAGCGGCGGGACTAGCCGACCCTACGAGCAGTACTTC. Its translation is CASSGGTSRPYEQYF.

About this clone: The junction shows a germline mismatch at one end, possibly a read error. V gene TRBV20-1 combines with J gene TRBJ2-5; the D gene is possibly TRBD1 (5 bases). Per the germline V gene, CDR1 is DFQATT and CDR2 is SNEGSKA (reference sequence). This CDR3 contains 10 residues. The CDR3 DNA follows: TGCAGCGCTACAGGAGAGACCCAGTACTTC. Its translation: CSATGETQYF.

This chain uses TRBV11-3 with TRBJ1-1; TRBD1 might be the D (6 bases). Germline V gives CDR1 SGHNT, CDR2 YENEEA. V lost 1 base and J 6 bases, leaving 9 bases between the germline ends. The CDR3 covers 13 residues. The CDR3 bases are TGTGCCAGCAGCTTAGGGGGACATCCTGAAGCTTTCTTT. Translated, it gives CASSLGGHPEAFF. Looking up the rest from reference TRBV11-3 and TRBJ1-1 gives the full variable domain: EAGVVQSPRYKIIEKKQPVAFWCNPISGHNTLYWYLQNLGQGPELLIRYENEEAVDDSQLPKDRFSAERLKGVDSTLKIQPAELGDSAVYLCASSLGGHPEAFFGQGTRLTVV.

The chain has TRBV5-1 and TRBJ1-3; 9 positions agree with TRBD1. The CDR3 covers 15 residues. The trim removed 3 bases at V and 4 bases at J, leaving 5 bases unmatched. The germline V gene encodes CDR1 SGHRS and CDR2 YFSETQ. The CDR3 loop reads CASSYGTGRGNTIYF. CDR3 nucleotide sequence: TGCGCCAGCAGCTACGGGACAGGGAGGGGAAACACCATATATTTT.

The genes are TRBV7-8 and TRBJ2-2; D remains unclear. The CDR3 totals 15 residues. CDR1 and CDR2 from the germline V gene are SGHVS and FQNEAQ. V was cut by 3 bases and J by 0 bases, with 8 bases left in between. The CDR3 nucleotides are TGTGCCAGCAGCTTGACGACAACGAACACCGGGGAGCTGTTTTTT. This codes for CASSLTTTNTGELFF. Full variable domain (remainder filled in from reference TRBV7-8 and TRBJ2-2): GAGVSQSPRYKVAKRGQDVALRCDPISGHVSLFWYQQALGQGPEFLTYFQNEAQLDKSGLPSDRFFAERPEGSVSTLKIQRTQQEDSAVYLCASSLTTTNTGELFFGEGSRLTVL.

This clone has at least ten counts. The V gene is TRBV4-2, the J gene TRBJ2-7; 8 bases align to TRBD2. V shed 0 bases, J shed 4 bases, and the junction held 2 bases outside the gene matches. Germline V CDR1 and CDR2: LGHNA, YNFKEQ. This CDR3 has 14 amino acids. CDR3 residues: CASSQEGTRYEQYF. The CDR3 coding sequence is TGTGCCAGCAGCCAAGAGGGGACTAGGTACGAGCAGTACTTC.

V gene TRBV5-1 combines with J gene TRBJ1-1, with 8 bases fitting TRBD1. Trimming removed 6 bases from V and 0 bases from J; junction bases left unmatched: 7. The CDR3 is 15 residues long. The V gene's germline CDR1 is SGHRS and CDR2 YFSETQ. CDR3 residues: CASKSKDRVNTEAFF. The CDR3 nucleotides read TGCGCCAGCAAATCTAAGGACAGGGTGAACACTGAAGCTTTCTTT.